This TCR beta chain is drawn from a study of PD-1 blockade in classical Hodgkin lymphoma. Regarding the study as a whole: With respect to the repertoire differences, their causes, possibly disease activity or prior therapy, remain undefined. A reduction in baseline TCR diversity was reportedly seen in newly diagnosed patients relative to healthy donors.

Libraries were prepared by immunoSEQ multiplex PCR; TCRdb keeps only in-frame clonotypes and omits some of them. The sample lists about 20,000 clones; 84% were seen once. The CDR3 is 13 residues long. Germline V lookup: CDR1 SGHTA, CDR2 FQGNSA. Concerning this clone: Antigen specificity is unknown.

All the patients suffered relapse after autologous stem cell transplantation, and brentuximab vedotin exposure differed. Specimen: peripheral blood mononuclear cells (PBMCs), collected at baseline. The chain joins TRBV7-2 to TRBJ2-5; D perhaps matches TRBD2 (7 bases). The tail of the sequence fits TRBJ2-7 better, so the J call may be wrong. The sequence was obtained from a human donor with classical Hodgkin lymphoma. In DNA, the CDR3 is TGTGCCAGCAGCCAAAGAGGGGGGGCCGAGCAGTACTTC. It encodes CASSQRGGAEQYF.